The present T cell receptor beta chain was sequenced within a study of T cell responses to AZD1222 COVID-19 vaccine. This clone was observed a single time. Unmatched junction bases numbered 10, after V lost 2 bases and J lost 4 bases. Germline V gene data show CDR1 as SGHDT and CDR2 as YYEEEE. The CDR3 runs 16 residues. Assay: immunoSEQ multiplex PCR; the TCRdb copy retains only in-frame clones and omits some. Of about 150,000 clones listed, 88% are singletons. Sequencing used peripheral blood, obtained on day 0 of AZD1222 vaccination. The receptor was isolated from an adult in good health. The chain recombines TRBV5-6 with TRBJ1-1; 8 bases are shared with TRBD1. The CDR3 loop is CASSFGGTGIVTEAFF. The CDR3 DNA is TGTGCCAGCAGCTTTGGGGGGACAGGAATAGTCACTGAAGCTTTCTTT.